Listed here are 26 T cell receptor beta chains from one sample, sequenced in a study of blood T cell repertoires in COVID-19. The table came from immunoSEQ multiplex PCR; TCRdb's copy has only in-frame clones and leaves some out. The sample consists of 100,000 to 150,000 clones, around three quarters of them appearing once. Sequenced material: peripheral blood. All receptors derive from a middle-aged man with active or convalescent COVID-19.

This chain connects TRBV27 to TRBJ1-5, with 10 bases aligning to TRBD1. V dropped 0 bases and J dropped 2; count of bases not matched to a gene: 1. Germline V lookup: CDR1 MNHEY, CDR2 SMNVEV (reference sequence). The CDR3 is 16 amino acids. The CDR3 spells CASSLSGTGGNQPQHF. The CDR3 DNA reads TGTGCCAGCAGTTTATCAGGGACAGGGGGCAATCAGCCCCAGCATTTT.

The CDR3 region is CASSPRTGSNSPLHF. CDR3 bases: TGTGCCAGCAGCCCAAGGACAGGGAGTAATTCACCCCTCCACTTT. The V and J genes are TRBV9 and TRBJ1-6; 8 bases are a match to TRBD1. The J segment lost 6 bases and the V segment lost 4 bases, leaving 6 bases of the junction unmatched. Germline V gives CDR1 SGDLS, CDR2 YYNGEE. There are 15 residues in the CDR3. Looking up the rest from reference TRBV9 and TRBJ1-6 gives the full variable domain: DSGVTQTPKHLITATGQRVTLRCSPRSGDLSVYWYQQSLDQGLQFLIQYYNGEERAKGNILERFSAQQFPDLHSELNLSSLELGDSALYFCASSPRTGSNSPLHFGNGTRLTVT.

This clone was recorded a few times. The rearrangement links TRBV4-2 to TRBJ2-5; TRBD2 agrees at 10 bases. V shed 0 bases, J shed 5 bases, and the junction held 6 bases outside the gene matches. CDR3 length: 16 residues. Germline CDR1 and CDR2: LGHNA and YNFKEQ. The CDR3 sequence is CASSQEGAGGLETQYF. In DNA form, the CDR3 reads TGTGCCAGCAGCCAAGAGGGAGCGGGGGGGCTCGAGACCCAGTACTTC.

Points on this clone: Sequence at one end of the junction differs from germline and may be a read error. The rearrangement joins TRBV6-5 to TRBJ1-5; D ambiguous. Germline loops: CDR1 MNHEY, CDR2 SVGAGI. The CDR3 contains 14 residues. The CDR3: CASSNSNSGQPQHF. The CDR3, as DNA: TGTGCCAGCAGTAACTCCAATTCGGGTCAGCCCCAGCATTTT.

The genes are TRBV6-5 and TRBJ2-4; TRBD1 agrees at 8 bases. The CDR3 has 15 amino acids. CDR1 is MNHEY, CDR2 SVGAGI, per germline. The V segment lost 2 bases and the J segment 1 base; nucleotides outside the gene matches: 1. The CDR3 protein is CASSYRTGAKNIQYF. Here the CDR3 DNA reads TGTGCCAGCAGTTACCGGACAGGGGCCAAAAACATTCAGTACTTC.

This clone has only a few counts. The chain has TRBV18 and TRBJ2-5; maybe TRBD1 (6 bases). Germline values: CDR1 KGHSH, CDR2 LQKENI. Trimming took off 1 base at V and 2 bases at J, with 8 bases between the two ends. The CDR3 has 14 residues. The CDR3 DNA follows: TGTGCCAGCTCACCACTTCAGGGGCAAGAGACCCAGTACTTC. Residues: CASSPLQGQETQYF.

The gene calls are TRBV6-2 or TRBV6-3 and TRBJ1-1; unclear D gene. Germline loops: CDR1 MNHEY, CDR2 SVGEGT. V was shortened by 3 bases and J by 8 bases, with 10 bases between the two germline ends. The length of the CDR3 is 12 residues. Written as DNA, the CDR3 is TGTGCCAGCAGTTATAACGGCAGGGAAGCTTTCTTT. Its protein is CASSYNGREAFF.

This chain links TRBV4-2 with TRBJ2-3, with 10 bases identical to TRBD2. Unmatched junction bases numbered 3, after V lost 1 base and J lost 2 bases. The CDR3 is 16 amino acids. CDR1 LGHNA and CDR2 YNFKEQ come from the germline V gene. CDR3: CASSQVLAGVTDTQYF. The CDR3 DNA is TGTGCCAGCAGCCAAGTTCTAGCGGGGGTCACAGATACGCAGTATTTT.

This clone showed up just a few times. The rearrangement uses TRBV7-5 and TRBJ1-5; the table assigns TRBD1, which was not confirmed against the DNA. TRBV7-5 is a known pseudogene. CDR3 length: 18 amino acids. The DNA for the CDR3 is TGTGTCAGAAGCTTAGGGAGTCCCCGACAGGAGTCCAATCAGCCCCAGCATTTT. Translation gives CVRSLGSPRQESNQPQHF.

V is TRBV19 and J is TRBJ1-1; no reliable D call. The V gene lost 8 bases and the J gene lost 0 bases, with 10 bases spanning the gap. CDR3 length: 13 residues. Germline CDR1 LNHDA, CDR2 SQIVND (reference sequence). The CDR3 is CASAPVMNTEAFF. DNA of the CDR3: TGTGCCAGTGCCCCGGTCATGAACACTGAAGCTTTCTTT. Full variable domain (remainder filled in from reference TRBV19 and TRBJ1-1): DGGITQSPKYLFRKEGQNVTLSCEQNLNHDAMYWYRQDPGQGLRLIYYSQIVNDFQKGDIAEGYSVSREKKESFPLTVTSAQKNPTAFYLCASAPVMNTEAFFGQGTRLTVV.

V is TRBV24-1 and J is TRBJ2-3, with TRBD1 matching over 7 bases. The CDR3 is 15 residues long. Per the germline V gene, CDR1 is KGHDR and CDR2 is SFDVKD. The ends lost 3 bases at V and 5 bases at J; junction bases unmatched: 7. CDR3 in amino acids: CATSDVTGMGDTQYF. CDR3 sequence (DNA): TGTGCCACCAGTGATGTGACAGGGATGGGAGATACGCAGTATTTT.

The CDR3: CATNIGNQPQHF. The CDR3 bases are TGTGCCACCAACATTGGCAATCAGCCCCAGCATTTT. This rearrangement joins TRBV24-1 to TRBJ1-5; no reliable D call. With 8 bases removed from V and 2 bases from J, the gap between germline ends came to 6 bases. This CDR3 comprises 12 residues. CDR1 KGHDR and CDR2 SFDVKD come from the germline V gene.

The chain is built from TRBV12-5 and TRBJ1-4; D is ambiguous. The germline V gene has CDR1 LGHNT and CDR2 FRNRAP. The CDR3 contains 13 residues. The V and J ends lost 2 bases and 8 bases respectively, with 9 bases between them. This chain's CDR3 is CASGLWGEEKLFF. In nucleotides, the CDR3 is TGTGCTAGTGGTTTGTGGGGAGAGGAAAAACTGTTTTTT.

The V call is TRBV19, the J call TRBJ1-1; a weak D match, TRBD1 (5 bases). V lost 5 bases and J 0 bases, leaving 13 bases between the germline ends. In germline, CDR1 is LNHDA, CDR2 SQIVND (reference sequence). This CDR3 is 15 amino acids long. The CDR3 sequence is CASSGRGGMNTEAFF. For the CDR3, the DNA is TGTGCCAGTAGTGGACGGGGGGGGATGAACACTGAAGCTTTCTTT.

V gene TRBV19 combines with J gene TRBJ1-1; 7 nucleotides line up with TRBD1. The germline V gene has CDR1 LNHDA and CDR2 SQIVND (reference sequence). The CDR3 covers 14 residues. V shed 1 base, J shed 7 bases, and the junction held 6 bases outside the gene matches. The CDR3 nucleotides are TGTGCCAGTAGTATAGGATACCGGGACAGTGAAGCTTTCTTT. This translates into CASSIGYRDSEAFF.

This clone was observed a single time. The rearrangement uses TRBV11-3 and TRBJ2-5; D gene uncertain. The germline V and J ends were trimmed by 5 bases and 0 bases, with 4 bases remaining between them. The V gene's germline CDR1 is SGHNT and CDR2 YENEEA. The CDR3 is 12 residues long. CDR3 in DNA: TGTGCCAGCAGCCCGTACCAAGAGACCCAGTACTTC. Its translation: CASSPYQETQYF.

This chain links TRBV5-4 with TRBJ2-2, with D possibly TRBD2 on 6 matching bases. The germline CDR1 and CDR2 sequences are SGHNT and YYREEE (reference sequence). Trimming shortened V by 4 bases and J by 4 bases, and 17 bases separated the two germline ends. The CDR3 runs 16 residues. The CDR3 bases are TGTGCCAGCAGCCCGCGGGAAAGGAGCGTCACCGGGGAGCTGTTTTTT. Amino acids: CASSPRERSVTGELFF. The entire variable domain, with the rest obtained from reference TRBV5-4 and TRBJ2-2, is as follows: ETGVTQSPTHLIKTRGQQVTLRCSSQSGHNTVSWYQQALGQGPQFIFQYYREEENGRGNFPPRFSGLQFPNYSSELNVNALELDDSALYLCASSPRERSVTGELFFGEGSRLTVL.

The V and J genes are TRBV28 and TRBJ1-6; D is uncertain. Looked up from germline, CDR1 is MDHEN and CDR2 is SYDVKM. V lost 6 bases, J lost 7 bases, and 16 bases lay in between. This CDR3 has 15 amino acids. The CDR3 DNA is TGTGCCAGCAGCTCCGGCATCCCGAGGAATTCACCCCTCCACTTT. It specifies CASSSGIPRNSPLHF.

CDR3 sequence: CASSAQRPQGLGSPLHF. The CDR3 coding sequence is TGTGCCAGCAGTGCCCAGAGACCACAGGGGTTGGGGTCACCCCTCCACTTT. This rearrangement joins TRBV6-1 to TRBJ1-6; 7 nucleotides match TRBD1. The CDR3 spans 17 residues. V shed 4 bases and J 10 bases; nucleotides not matched to a gene: 16. In germline, CDR1 is MNHNS, CDR2 SASEGT.

The genes are TRBV24-1 and TRBJ2-5, with 7 bases lining up with TRBD1. V was pared by 7 bases and J by 5 bases, with 6 bases of the junction left unmatched. The CDR3 runs 13 residues. Germline-derived CDR1 and CDR2 are KGHDR and SFDVKD. The CDR3 is CATSMTGSETQYF. The CDR3 nucleotides read TGTGCCACCAGCATGACAGGGAGCGAGACCCAGTACTTC.

The V gene is TRBV4-3, the J gene TRBJ2-3; the D is unclear. CDR1 and CDR2 (germline): LGHNA, YSLEER. Trimming pared 0 bases from V and 2 bases from J, leaving 6 bases between. The CDR3 length is 14 residues. The CDR3 coding sequence is TGCGCCAGCAGCCAAGATCTTATCACAGATACGCAGTATTTT. Amino acids: CASSQDLITDTQYF.

The rearrangement joins TRBV3-1 (or the pseudogene TRBV3-2) to TRBJ1-3, with TRBD1 as a possible D gene (6 bases). This CDR3 has 16 residues. CDR1 and CDR2 (germline): LGHDT, YNNKEL (reference sequence). Trimming took off 0 bases at V and 4 bases at J, with 13 bases between the two ends. The CDR3: CASSQDIGGRGNTIYF. In nucleotides, the CDR3 is TGTGCCAGCAGCCAAGATATCGGGGGGCGAGGAAACACCATATATTTT.

This clone was picked up a small number of times. The chain uses TRBV19 and TRBJ1-4; 8 bases match TRBD1. This CDR3 contains 16 residues. V shed 9 bases and J 2 bases; nucleotides not matched to a gene: 11. CDR1 is LNHDA, CDR2 SQIVND, per germline (reference sequence). In nucleotides, the CDR3 is TGTGCCAGATACAGGGGGGCCCCACCCACTAATGAAAAACTGTTTTTT. It encodes CARYRGAPPTNEKLFF. Combining the CDR3 with reference TRBV19 and TRBJ1-4 gives the whole variable domain DGGITQSPKYLFRKEGQNVTLSCEQNLNHDAMYWYRQDPGQGLRLIYYSQIVNDFQKGDIAEGYSVSREKKESFPLTVTSAQKNPTAFYLCARYRGAPPTNEKLFFGSGTQLSVL.

J is TRBJ2-2 and V is TRBV7-9, with TRBD1 matching over 8 bases. The ends lost 1 base at V and 4 bases at J; junction bases unmatched: 5. This CDR3 has 16 amino acids. Germline-derived CDR1 and CDR2 are SEHNR and FQNEAQ (reference sequence). CDR3: CASSLGGQGSTGELFF. CDR3 coding DNA: TGTGCCAGCAGCTTAGGAGGACAGGGAAGCACCGGGGAGCTGTTTTTT. The complete variable domain, with remaining parts taken from reference TRBV7-9 and TRBJ2-2, reads DTGVSQNPRHKITKRGQNVTFRCDPISEHNRLYWYRQTLGQGPEFLTYFQNEAQLEKSRLLSDRFSAERPKGSFSTLEIQRTEQGDSAMYLCASSLGGQGSTGELFFGEGSRLTVL.

This sequence joins TRBV4-3 and TRBJ2-2, with TRBD1 identical over 9 bases. Germline V lookup: CDR1 LGHNA, CDR2 YSLEER. V was pared by 0 bases and J by 1 base, with 3 bases of the junction left unmatched. The CDR3 loop spans 17 amino acids. The CDR3 DNA is TGCGCCAGCAGCCAAGAACCGGGACAGGGGAACACCGGGGAGCTGTTTTTT. Its translation: CASSQEPGQGNTGELFF.

This clone was picked up one time. CDR3 loop: CAISPGTGDYGYTF. CDR3 sequence (DNA): TGTGCCATCAGTCCCGGGACAGGGGACTATGGCTACACCTTC. The chain joins TRBV10-3 to TRBJ1-2, with 10 bases fitting TRBD1. The CDR3 sequence is 14 residues long. In germline, CDR1 is ENHRY, CDR2 SYGVKD. Unmatched junction bases numbered 3, after V lost 5 bases and J lost 3 bases.